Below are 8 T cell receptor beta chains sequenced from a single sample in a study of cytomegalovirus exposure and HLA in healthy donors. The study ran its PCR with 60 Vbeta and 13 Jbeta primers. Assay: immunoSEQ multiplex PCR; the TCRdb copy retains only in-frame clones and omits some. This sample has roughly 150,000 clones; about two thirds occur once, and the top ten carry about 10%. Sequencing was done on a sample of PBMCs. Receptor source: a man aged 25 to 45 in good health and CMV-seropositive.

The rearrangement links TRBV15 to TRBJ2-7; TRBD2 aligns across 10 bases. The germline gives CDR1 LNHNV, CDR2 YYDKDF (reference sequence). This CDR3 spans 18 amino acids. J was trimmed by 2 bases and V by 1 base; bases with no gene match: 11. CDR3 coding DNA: TGTGCCACCAGCAGAGGGGGACCGGGACTAGCGTCAACCTACGAGCAGTACTTC. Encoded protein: CATSRGGPGLASTYEQYF.

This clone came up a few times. CDR3 nucleotides: TGTGCCAGCAGCAAAGGGGAGACAGGGAATTCAAAACTGTTTTTT. This codes for CASSKGETGNSKLFF. The rearrangement joins TRBV21-1 to TRBJ1-4; the table's D call of TRBD1 was not tested on the DNA. TRBV21-1 has pseudogene status. CDR3 size: 15 residues.

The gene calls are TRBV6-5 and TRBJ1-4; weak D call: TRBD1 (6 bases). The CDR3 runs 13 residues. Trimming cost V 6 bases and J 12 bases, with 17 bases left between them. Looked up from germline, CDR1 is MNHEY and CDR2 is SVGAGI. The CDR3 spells CASSGQTKGELFF. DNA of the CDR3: TGTGCCAGCAGCGGACAGACTAAGGGGGAACTGTTTTTT.

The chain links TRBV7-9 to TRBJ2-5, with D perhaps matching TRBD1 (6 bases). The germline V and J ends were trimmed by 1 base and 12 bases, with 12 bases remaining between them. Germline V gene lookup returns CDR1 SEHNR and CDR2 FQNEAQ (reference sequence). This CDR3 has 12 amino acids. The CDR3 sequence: CASSLEDRTEYF. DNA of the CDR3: TGTGCCAGCAGCTTAGAAGACAGGACGGAGTACTTC.

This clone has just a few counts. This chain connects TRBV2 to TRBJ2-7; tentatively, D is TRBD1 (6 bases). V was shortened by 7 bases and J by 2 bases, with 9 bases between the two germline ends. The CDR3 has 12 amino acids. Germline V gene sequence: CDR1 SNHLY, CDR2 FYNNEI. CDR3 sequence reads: CASTDSTYEQYF. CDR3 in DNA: TGTGCCAGCACGGACAGCACCTACGAGCAGTACTTC. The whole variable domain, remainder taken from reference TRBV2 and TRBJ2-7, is EPEVTQTPSHQVTQMGQEVILRCVPISNHLYFYWYRQILGQKVEFLVSFYNNEISEKSEIFDDQFSVERPDGSNFTLKIRSTKLEDSAMYFCASTDSTYEQYFGPGTRLTVT.

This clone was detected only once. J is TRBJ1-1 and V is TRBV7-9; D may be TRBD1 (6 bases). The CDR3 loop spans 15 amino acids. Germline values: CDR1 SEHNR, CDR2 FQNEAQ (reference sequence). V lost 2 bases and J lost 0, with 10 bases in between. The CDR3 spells CASSLQGYLNTEAFF. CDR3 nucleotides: TGTGCCAGCAGCTTACAGGGGTATCTGAACACTGAAGCTTTCTTT. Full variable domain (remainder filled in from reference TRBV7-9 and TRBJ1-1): DTGVSQNPRHKITKRGQNVTFRCDPISEHNRLYWYRQTLGQGPEFLTYFQNEAQLEKSRLLSDRFSAERPKGSFSTLEIQRTEQGDSAMYLCASSLQGYLNTEAFFGQGTRLTVV.

This CDR3 reads CASSWGTANTEAFF. DNA for the CDR3: TGCGCCAGCAGCTGGGGGACAGCGAACACTGAAGCTTTCTTT. The chain carries TRBV5-1 and TRBJ1-1; 7 bases map to TRBD1. This CDR3 region has 14 residues. CDR1 and CDR2 from the germline V gene are SGHRS and YFSETQ. V was clipped by 3 bases and J by 1 base; unmatched bases: 3.

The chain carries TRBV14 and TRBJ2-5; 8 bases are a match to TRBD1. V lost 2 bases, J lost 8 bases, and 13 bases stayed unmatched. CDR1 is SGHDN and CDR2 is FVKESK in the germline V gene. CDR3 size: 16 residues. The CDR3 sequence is CASSQLTGASWVTQYF. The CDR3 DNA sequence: TGTGCCAGCAGCCAACTGACAGGGGCATCCTGGGTTACCCAGTACTTC.